The rows below give T cell receptor beta chains drawn from one sample of a study of blood T cells in healthy people across ages. TCRdb re-derived calls from the 5' RACE reads in MiXCR, one entry per CDR3 protein. The repertoire consists of about a million distinct CDR3 sequences, with 35% to 45% occurring once and the leading ten covering around 12%. The sample consisted of blood. The receptors were gathered from a man between 18 and 29 years old in good health. CDR3s include the opening cysteine and the closing phenylalanine or tryptophan. Fields, in order: V gene, J gene, clone size, D gene, CDR3 protein, CDR3 DNA. A D gene is named only where the DNA matches it firmly. Size tells how often a clone was seen (once, few, many) or the class of an expanded clone, and some rows leave it out.

TRBV5-1	TRBJ2-1	few	-	CASSRGGGYNNEQFF	TGCGCCAGCAGCCGAGGAGGGGGGTATAACAATGAGCAGTTCTTC
TRBV3-1	TRBJ2-1	-	TRBD2	CASRSSGGAWNEQFF	TGTGCCAGCAGGTCCAGCGGGGGGGCTTGGAATGAGCAGTTCTTC
TRBV10-3	TRBJ2-7	few	TRBD1	CAISGDPTGKTHNEQYF	TGTGCCATCAGTGGGGACCCGACAGGGAAAACCCACAATGAGCAGTACTTC
TRBV28	TRBJ1-2	-	TRBD1	CACTGDRHYGYTF	TGTGCCTGCACCGGGGACAGGCACTATGGCTACACCTTC
TRBV11-2	TRBJ1-2	-	-	CASSPTETYGYTF	TGTGCCAGCAGCCCGACAGAAACCTATGGCTACACCTTC
TRBV20-1	TRBJ2-3	few	-	CSARDLSGPGDTQYF	TGCAGTGCTAGAGACCTCAGCGGCCCTGGGGATACGCAGTATTTT
TRBV21-1	TRBJ2-7	-	-	CASSLLPTGTGVCWMGYEQYF	TGTGCCAGCAGTCTCCTACCTACCGGGACGGGGGTTTGTTGGATGGGCTACGAGCAGTACTTC
TRBV7-2	TRBJ1-3	-	-	CASSLGPSPLSGNTIYF	TGTGCCAGCAGCCTAGGCCCTAGTCCCTTGTCTGGAAACACCATATATTTT
TRBV2	TRBJ2-1	many	TRBD2	CASTPGLARVHEQFF	TGTGCCAGCACCCCAGGACTAGCGAGAGTCCATGAGCAGTTCTTC
TRBV20-1	TRBJ2-5	-	TRBD2	CSAYDSGGTRNEQYF	TGCAGTGCTTACGATAGCGGGGGGACGAGAAATGAGCAGTACTTC
TRBV25-1	TRBJ1-1	-	-	CASSETARQNTEAFF	TGTGCCAGCAGTGAAACCGCGAGGCAGAACACTGAAGCTTTCTTT
TRBV7-2	TRBJ1-1	few	TRBD1	CASSKGQGMNTEAFF	TGTGCCAGCAGCAAGGGACAGGGAATGAACACTGAAGCTTTCTTT
TRBV11-2	TRBJ1-2	-	-	CASSLDSRDRGYTF	TGTGCCAGCAGCTTAGATTCGCGGGATCGTGGCTACACCTTC
TRBV20-1	TRBJ2-6	-	-	CSAPFFVGGANVPTF	TGCAGTGCTCCCTTCTTTGTGGGGGGGGCCAACGTCCCGACTTTC
TRBV9	TRBJ2-3	few	TRBD2	CASSPRTSGGAGDTQYF	TGTGCCAGCAGCCCCCGAACTAGCGGGGGGGCGGGAGATACGCAGTATTTT
TRBV5-1	TRBJ1-1	few	-	CASSLERPSNTEAFF	TGCGCCAGCAGCTTGGAGAGACCCTCGAACACTGAAGCTTTCTTT
TRBV28	TRBJ2-5	-	-	CASSVLGRNQETQYF	TGTGCCAGCAGTGTCTTAGGGAGAAATCAAGAGACCCAGTACTTC
TRBV11-1	TRBJ2-7	-	-	CASSLGRGKPSYEQYF	TGTGCCAGCAGCTTAGGAAGGGGTAAACCCTCCTACGAGCAGTACTTC
TRBV6-5	TRBJ2-7	-	TRBD1	CASSYGLGQGNLILNGPYEQYF	TGTGCCAGCAGTTACGGTTTGGGACAGGGCAACCTAATCTTAAACGGACCCTACGAGCAGTACTTC
TRBV11-1	TRBJ2-6	-	-	CAGGGATLATGANVLTF	TGTGCCGGTGGAGGGGCTACACTAGCAACTGGGGCCAACGTCCTGACTTTC
TRBV11-2	TRBJ2-5	few	-	CASSFNSGGLETQYF	TGTGCCAGCAGCTTTAACAGTGGAGGCTTAGAGACCCAGTACTTC
TRBV10-3	TRBJ1-2	few	-	CAISGRETNYGYTF	TGTGCCATCAGTGGTCGGGAGACTAACTATGGCTACACCTTC
TRBV7-2	TRBJ1-1	-	-	CASSREGQNTEAFF	TGTGCCAGCAGCCGAGAAGGACAGAACACTGAAGCTTTCTTT
TRBV6-2/TRBV6-3	TRBJ1-5	few	-	CASSWDNQPQHF	TGTGCCAGCAGCTGGGACAATCAGCCCCAGCATTTT
TRBV7-9	TRBJ1-1	-	-	CASSTRTGGAFF	TGTGCCAGCAGCACCAGGACGGGTGGTGCTTTCTTT
TRBV12-3/TRBV12-4	TRBJ1-2	-	-	CASRPQEPDGIDGYTF	TGTGCCTCCAGGCCCCAAGAGCCAGATGGGATTGATGGCTACACCTTC
TRBV5-4	TRBJ2-1	few	-	CASSSMTSSYNEQFF	TGTGCCAGCAGCTCCATGACTAGTTCCTACAATGAGCAGTTCTTC
TRBV7-2	TRBJ2-1	few	-	CASSLAQGGFNEQFF	TGTGCCAGCAGCTTAGCGCAAGGCGGCTTCAATGAGCAGTTCTTC
TRBV2	TRBJ1-2	many	-	CASSQQPTLYGYTF	TGTGCCAGCAGTCAACAGCCTACCCTCTATGGCTACACCTTC
TRBV12-3/TRBV12-4	TRBJ1-2	few	-	CASSPSGGVYLGYTF	TGTGCCAGCAGTCCGTCCGGGGGCGTTTATCTAGGCTACACCTTC
TRBV6-5	TRBJ1-3	-	TRBD1	CASSKTLTGVGNTIYF	TGTGCCAGCAGCAAAACCCTAACAGGGGTTGGAAACACCATATATTTT
TRBV6-6	TRBJ1-3	-	-	CASRTTGSIYF	TGTGCCAGCAGAACCACAGGGTCCATATATTTT
TRBV6-2/TRBV6-3	TRBJ2-7	few	TRBD1	CASSDPTGYEQYF	TGTGCCAGCAGTGACCCGACAGGGTACGAGCAGTACTTC
TRBV6-2/TRBV6-3	TRBJ1-4	-	-	CASSYPSGSTNEKLFF	TGTGCCAGCAGTTACCCCTCAGGGTCAACTAATGAAAAACTGTTTTTT
TRBV5-1	TRBJ1-4	-	-	CASSLVSSTNEKLFF	TGCGCCAGCAGCTTGGTGTCCTCAACTAATGAAAAACTGTTTTTT
TRBV7-8	TRBJ2-1	once	-	CASISQPRSYNEQFF	TGTGCCAGCATCTCACAACCTCGCTCCTACAATGAGCAGTTCTTC
TRBV20-1	TRBJ1-2	-	TRBD1	CSARPSRGQLHGYTF	TGCAGTGCTAGACCTTCAAGGGGACAGTTACACGGCTACACCTTC
TRBV11-1	TRBJ2-7	-	-	CASSFQAETYEQYF	TGTGCCAGCAGCTTCCAAGCTGAGACCTACGAGCAGTACTTC
TRBV20-1	TRBJ2-1	-	TRBD2	CSVRRTSGGNEQFF	TGCAGTGTCAGACGGACTAGCGGGGGGAATGAGCAGTTCTTC
TRBV12-3/TRBV12-4	TRBJ1-4	few	-	CASTPGGTTNEKLFF	TGTGCCAGCACCCCGGGGGGGACAACTAATGAAAAACTGTTTTTT
TRBV20-1	TRBJ2-7	-	-	CSARRLVGASYNEQYF	TGCAGTGCTAGACGACTGGTTGGGGCCTCCTACAACGAGCAGTACTTC
TRBV7-3	TRBJ1-1	-	-	CASSFYPNTEAFF	TGTGCCAGCAGCTTTTACCCAAACACTGAAGCTTTCTTT
TRBV6-2/TRBV6-3	TRBJ2-7	few	-	CASSYSGAAYEQYF	TGTGCCAGCAGTTACTCGGGGGCAGCCTACGAGCAGTACTTC
TRBV9	TRBJ2-3	few	-	CASSVAGTVTDTQYF	TGTGCCAGCAGCGTAGCTGGGACCGTCACAGATACGCAGTATTTT
TRBV27	TRBJ2-3	few	-	CASSLQGGGSFGTDTQYF	TGTGCCAGCAGTTTACAGGGCGGCGGATCGTTTGGCACAGATACGCAGTATTTT
TRBV20-1	TRBJ2-3	few	TRBD1	CSATPPGGISTDTQYF	TGCAGTGCTACGCCCCCAGGGGGAATTAGCACAGATACGCAGTATTTT
TRBV12-3/TRBV12-4	TRBJ1-2	few	-	CASSLEYVRGSSGNYGYTF	TGTGCCAGCAGTTTAGAGTATGTCCGGGGGTCCTCCGGGAACTATGGCTACACCTTC
TRBV12-3/TRBV12-4	TRBJ1-1	-	-	CASSPRGLSEAFF	TGTGCCAGCAGCCCCAGGGGATTGAGTGAAGCTTTCTTT